These T cell receptor beta chains were read from a single sample in a study of blood T cell repertoires in COVID-19. The method was immunoSEQ multiplex PCR; TCRdb's version includes in-frame clones alone and lacks a portion of them. The sample yields some 14,000 clones, over 70% seen once. The sample was peripheral blood. The receptors here all came from a human donor in a cohort sampled during active COVID-19. Both conserved end residues are part of each CDR3. A D gene is named only where the DNA matches it firmly. For some rows the clone size is stated as once, few or many, or as a class when expanded; others skip it.

TRBD1	TRBV2	TRBJ2-1	.	TGTGCCACAACCTCCCGCGACAGGGGATCCAATGAGCAGTTCTTC	CATTSRDRGSNEQFF
TRBD2	TRBV30	TRBJ2-5	.	TGTGCCTGGAGCGGGGACTATATCCAAGAGACCCAGTACTTC	CAWSGDYIQETQYF
TRBD2	TRBV4-2	TRBJ2-7	.	TGTGCCAGCAGCCAAGAGGACAGGGAAACGGGACTAGCGGCCTACGAGCAGTACTTC	CASSQEDRETGLAAYEQYF
.	TRBV9	TRBJ2-7	.	TGTGCCAGCAGCGTAGGAACTTACTACGAGCAGTACTTC	CASSVGTYYEQYF
TRBD1	TRBV28	TRBJ1-2	.	TGTGCCAGCAGCCGGGACAGCCCCTATGGCTACACCTTC	CASSRDSPYGYTF
TRBD2	TRBV27	TRBJ2-1	.	TGTGCCGCAGCGGCCGGGACTACCAATGAGCAGTTCTTC	CAAAAGTTNEQFF
.	TRBV4-1	TRBJ1-1	once	TGCGCCAGCAGCCAGGTAACTAGTACTGAAGCTTTCTTT	CASSQVTSTEAFF
.	TRBV30	TRBJ2-1	few	TGTGCCTGGTCCAACCTCATCATCAGTGGGTATATAGAAGCGGTCAATGAGCAGTTCTTC	CAWSNLIISGYIEAVNEQFF
.	TRBV5-6	TRBJ2-3	.	TGTGCCAGCAGCACACGAACCCTTCTGCTAGGCTACACCACAGATACGCAGTATTTT	CASSTRTLLLGYTTDTQYF
TRBD2	TRBV2	TRBJ2-1	.	TGTGCCAGCAGCCCCCCACGACTAGCGGGAAATGAGCAGTTCTTC	CASSPPRLAGNEQFF
.	TRBV27	TRBJ2-7	medium-sized	TGTGCCAGCAGTGACGGACTCACCTCCGACGAGCAGTACTTC	CASSDGLTSDEQYF
.	TRBV9	TRBJ2-2	.	TGTGCCAGCGGGCTAACCGGGGAGCTGTTTTTT	CASGLTGELFF
TRBD1	TRBV5-5	TRBJ2-7	few	TGTGCCAGCAGCAGGGACAGATTCTACGAGCAGTACTTC	CASSRDRFYEQYF
TRBD1	TRBV9	TRBJ1-5	once	TGTGCCAGCGGAGAGGGACAGGGCAATAGCAATCAGCCCCAGCATTTT	CASGEGQGNSNQPQHF
TRBD1	TRBV6-5	TRBJ1-4	.	TGTGCCAGCAGACCCTCGGGACAGCTAAATGAAAAACTGTTTTTT	CASRPSGQLNEKLFF
.	TRBV5-1	TRBJ2-7	.	TGCGCCAGCAGCTTAGGTAGCGCGGACTACGAGCAGTACTTC	CASSLGSADYEQYF
TRBD2	TRBV4-3	TRBJ2-1	.	TGCGCCAGCAGCCAAGAAGTCGGGGGGTACAATGAGCAGTTCTTC	CASSQEVGGYNEQFF
TRBD1	TRBV28	TRBJ1-4	.	TGTGCCAGCAATGCGGACAGGTCTGCAACTAATGAAAAACTGTTTTTT	CASNADRSATNEKLFF
TRBD1	TRBV6-2/TRBV6-3	TRBJ1-1	.	TGTGCCAGCAGTCCAGGGACAGGGAGAGGGAACACTGAAGCTTTCTTT	CASSPGTGRGNTEAFF
.	TRBV4-3	TRBJ2-1	.	TGCGCCAGCAGCCAAGATGGGCGACACGACAATGAGCAGTTCTTC	CASSQDGRHDNEQFF
TRBD1	TRBV6-2/TRBV6-3	TRBJ1-5	few	TGTGCCAGCAGTTACTCGATGGGACAGGGACAAACGTGGAGACAGCCCCAGCATTTT	CASSYSMGQGQTWRQPQHF
TRBD1	TRBV5-6	TRBJ1-2	.	TGTGCCAGCAGCCCGACAGGGAGTGGCTACACCTTC	CASSPTGSGYTF
TRBD2	TRBV27	TRBJ2-7	.	TGTGCCAGCAGTGGCTTGCTAGCGGGAGGGTACGAGCAGTACTTC	CASSGLLAGGYEQYF
.	TRBV30	TRBJ2-3	.	TGTGCCTGGAGTACTCTAGGTTTCACAGATACGCAGTATTTT	CAWSTLGFTDTQYF
.	TRBV7-9	TRBJ1-1	few	TGTGCCAGCAGCTCAGGGGTTGAAGCTTTCTTT	CASSSGVEAFF
.	TRBV11-3	TRBJ2-1	many	TGTGCCAGCAGCTTAGAGCGGGTAGACAATGAGCAGTTCTTC	CASSLERVDNEQFF
.	TRBV5-6	TRBJ2-3	.	TGTGCCAGCAGCTTGGGGGGAGGTGGCACAGATACGCAGTATTTT	CASSLGGGGTDTQYF
.	TRBV11-1	TRBJ2-1	.	TGTGCCAGCAGCGACAGTTACAATGAGCAGTTCTTC	CASSDSYNEQFF
.	TRBV19	TRBJ2-3	.	TGTGCCAGTAGTGCGGAAGGGGGAGATACGCAGTATTTT	CASSAEGGDTQYF